One sample yielded the 8 T cell receptor beta chains listed below, sequenced in a study of PD-1 blockade in mismatch repair-deficient tumors. Method: immunoSEQ multiplex PCR; TCRdb's copy keeps in-frame clones and lacks some. Of 75,000 to 80,000 clones in the sample, 65% to 85% were seen once. The sequences come from peripheral blood, collected 44 weeks after starting pembrolizumab. Receptor source: an adult with mismatch repair-deficient cancer.

The chain carries TRBV6-5 and TRBJ1-4, with D unresolved. The CDR3 covers 14 residues. Germline V gene sequence: CDR1 MNHEY, CDR2 SVGAGI. Trimming removed 5 bases from V and 3 bases from J, with 10 bases in between. The CDR3 region is CASSTGHSNEKLFF. In nucleotides, the CDR3 is TGTGCCAGCAGTACCGGGCATTCTAATGAAAAACTGTTTTTT.

The chain employs TRBV4-3 and TRBJ2-7; no clear D gene. In germline, CDR1 is LGHNA, CDR2 YSLEER. Trimming took 0 bases from V and 9 from J, leaving 12 bases between them. This CDR3 has 13 residues. For the CDR3, the DNA is TGCGCCAGCAGCCAAGAACTCAAGACCGTGCAGTACTTC. Amino acids: CASSQELKTVQYF.

The genes are TRBV4-2 and TRBJ1-2; D unclear. The CDR3 length is 14 residues. V shed 8 bases and J shed 3 bases, with 16 bases lying between them. CDR1 and CDR2 from the germline V gene are LGHNA and YNFKEQ. CDR3 sequence: CASVLAPSDYGYTF. The CDR3 coding sequence is TGTGCCAGCGTTCTCGCCCCGAGCGACTATGGCTACACCTTC.

The chain uses TRBV23-1 and TRBJ2-7; D might be TRBD2 (5 bases). Being an ORF, TRBV23-1 has a function that is uncertain. Trimming took off 0 bases at V and 4 bases at J, with 19 bases between the two ends. This CDR3 has 17 amino acids. CDR3 nucleotides: TGCGCCAGCAGTCAATCGGGCAGGAGGTCGCTTTCGTACGAGCAGTACTTC. It translates to CASSQSGRRSLSYEQYF.

In nucleotides, the CDR3 is TGTGCCAGCAGCCTAAGCAGGATGAACACTGAAGCTTTCTTT. Translating it yields CASSLSRMNTEAFF. The genes are TRBV7-2 and TRBJ1-1, with D unresolved. The CDR3 spans 14 residues. The germline gives CDR1 SGHTA, CDR2 FQGNSA. V lost 5 bases and J 0 bases, leaving 10 bases between the germline ends.

The chain joins TRBV18 to TRBJ2-1, with D perhaps TRBD1 or TRBD2 (6 bases each). CDR1 and CDR2 (germline): KGHSH, LQKENI. This CDR3 region has 16 residues. V dropped 2 bases and J dropped 6 bases, with 17 bases sitting between them. The CDR3 sequence: CASSPNALRGGNEQFF. CDR3 in DNA: TGTGCCAGCTCACCAAACGCGCTCAGGGGAGGCAATGAGCAGTTCTTC.

The chain couples TRBV6-6 to TRBJ1-1; 8 bases agree with TRBD1. Germline lookup yields CDR1 MNHNY and CDR2 SVGAGI (reference sequence). V gave up 7 bases and J gave up 5 bases; unmatched junction bases: 6. The CDR3 contains 13 residues. This chain's CDR3 is CASKQTGGTEAFF. In DNA form, the CDR3 reads TGTGCCAGCAAACAAACAGGGGGGACTGAAGCTTTCTTT.

The gene calls are TRBV2 and TRBJ1-3; no clear D gene. CDR1 and CDR2 (germline): SNHLY, FYNNEI. The CDR3 is 16 residues long. Trimming took off 7 bases at V and 0 bases at J, with 16 bases between the two ends. The CDR3 loop is CASTDRLQLSGNTIYF. The CDR3 bases are TGTGCCAGCACGGATCGGCTTCAGCTCTCTGGAAACACCATATATTTT.